These T cell receptor beta chains were read from a single sample in a study of T cells in localized non-small cell lung cancer. Measured with immunoSEQ multiplex PCR; TCRdb has only the in-frame clones, and not every one. Here the sample spans about 18,000 clones, around nine tenths being singletons. Here the sequenced sample was peripheral blood, taken before any cancer treatment. The receptors shown here come from a male donor aged 60 or over with stage II squamous cell lung carcinoma. Each CDR3 is given with its conserved first and last residue. The order of the fields is D gene, clone size, V gene, J gene, CDR3 DNA, CDR3 protein. A D gene is named only where the DNA matches it firmly. For some rows the clone size is stated as once, few or many, or as a class when expanded; others skip it.

TRBD1	-	TRBV2	TRBJ1-2	TGTGCCAAGAGCCCGGGACAGGGTATAAGGGGCTACACCTTC	CAKSPGQGIRGYTF
TRBD2	-	TRBV27	TRBJ2-7	TGTGCCAGCAGTCCGACTAGCGGGGGGTACGAGCAGTACTTC	CASSPTSGGYEQYF
TRBD1	-	TRBV19	TRBJ2-7	TGTGCCAGTAGTATAGGTGACAGGGCCTCCGAGCAGTACTTC	CASSIGDRASEQYF
TRBD1	-	TRBV10-3	TRBJ1-1	TGTGCCATCAAGGGGACAGGGGCCTATGACACTGAAGCTTTCTTT	CAIKGTGAYDTEAFF
TRBD1	-	TRBV6-5	TRBJ2-7	TGTGCCAGCAGGACAGGGGGGGCCTACGAGCAGTACTTC	CASRTGGAYEQYF
TRBD1	-	TRBV30	TRBJ2-7	TGTGCCTGGAGTGTACAGGGGAGCTCCTACGAGCAGTACTTC	CAWSVQGSSYEQYF
-	-	TRBV21-1	TRBJ2-2	TGTGCCAGCAGCAAAGAGAGGACTAGCGGGAGGAGGGTCGGGGAGCTGTTTTTT	CASSKERTSGRRVGELFF
-	-	TRBV7-2	TRBJ1-1	TGTGCCAGCAGCTTAGCGCGAGGCTGGACAGCGATGAACACTGAAGCTTTCTTT	CASSLARGWTAMNTEAFF
-	-	TRBV28	TRBJ1-5	TGTGCCAGCAGTTTCCCGGGCGGACAAAATCAGCCCCAGCATTTT	CASSFPGGQNQPQHF
-	-	TRBV7-9	TRBJ2-3	TGTGCCAGCAGCTCAAGCGAGTCCAGCACAGATACGCAGTATTTT	CASSSSESSTDTQYF
TRBD2	once	TRBV27	TRBJ2-1	TGTGCCAGCAGCCCCCAGGCGGGAGGGGGAAATGAGCAGTTCTTC	CASSPQAGGGNEQFF
TRBD1	-	TRBV15	TRBJ2-7	TGTGCCACCAGCGCCCGACAGGGGGCATACGAGCAGTACTTC	CATSARQGAYEQYF
-	once	TRBV5-8	TRBJ2-3	TGTGCCAGCAGCTTGAATAGGAAGGACACAGATACGCAGTATTTT	CASSLNRKDTDTQYF
TRBD1	-	TRBV29-1	TRBJ1-3	TGCAGCGTAAACAGGGGGTCTACTGGAAACACCATATATTTT	CSVNRGSTGNTIYF
TRBD1	once	TRBV10-3	TRBJ2-2	TGTGCCATCCGGGACAGGGGGAATACCGGGGAGCTGTTTTTT	CAIRDRGNTGELFF
-	-	TRBV19	TRBJ1-5	TGTGCCAGTAATCCGGACAGATCAACTGGCAATCAGCCCCAGCATTTT	CASNPDRSTGNQPQHF
-	-	TRBV19	TRBJ1-3	TGTGCCAGTAGAGTACTGAGCTCTGGAAACACCATATATTTT	CASRVLSSGNTIYF
TRBD2	-	TRBV9	TRBJ2-2	TGTGCCAGCAGCGTAGGGACTAGCGGGAGTAGGGGGGAGCTGTTTTTT	CASSVGTSGSRGELFF
TRBD1	-	TRBV5-1	TRBJ1-5	TGCGCCAGCAGCTTGGAAGCAGGGGGGCATCAGCCCCAGCATTTT	CASSLEAGGHQPQHF
-	-	TRBV27	TRBJ2-1	TGTGCCACTAAGCGTCGGTACCCGCAATTCCTCGCCAATGAGCAGTTCTTC	CATKRRYPQFLANEQFF
TRBD2	-	TRBV6-5	TRBJ2-1	TGTGCCAGCAGTTACGGTGGACTAGCGGATGAGCAGTTCTTC	CASSYGGLADEQFF
TRBD1	-	TRBV7-9	TRBJ2-5	TGTGCCAGCAGCGCGGGACAGGGACAAGAGACCCAGTACTTC	CASSAGQGQETQYF
-	few	TRBV21-1	TRBJ2-7	TGTGCCAGCAGCAAATGGGGGAGGCGGCGGGAGTGGAGCTACGAGCAGTACTTC	CASSKWGRRREWSYEQYF
TRBD1	-	TRBV7-6	TRBJ2-1	TGTGCCAGCAGCACCGGGACAGGGGACAATGAGCAGTTCTTC	CASSTGTGDNEQFF
TRBD1	-	TRBV10-3	TRBJ1-6	TGTGCCATCAGTGAGTCGGACAGGGAAAATTCACCCCTCCACTTT	CAISESDRENSPLHF
TRBD2	-	TRBV6-1	TRBJ2-3	TGTGCCAGCAGTGAATTATTTGGGGGAGGGGGCACAGATACGCAGTATTTT	CASSELFGGGGTDTQYF
-	-	TRBV19	TRBJ2-7	TGTGCCAGTAGTATCGGTACAGGGGCGGGAGTACTCGATGACGAGCAGTACTTC	CASSIGTGAGVLDDEQYF
TRBD1	-	TRBV7-2	TRBJ2-6	TGTGCCAGCAGCCTACAGGGGGGTTTGGCTGGGGCCAACGTCCTGACTTTC	CASSLQGGLAGANVLTF
-	-	TRBV5-1	TRBJ1-1	TGCGCCAGCAGCTTGGCCGAGGTTCGGACTGAAGCTTTCTTT	CASSLAEVRTEAFF
-	-	TRBV6-1	TRBJ1-6	TGTGCCAGCAGTGAAGAGGGGGTGGCCTATAATTCACCCCTCCACTTT	CASSEEGVAYNSPLHF
TRBD1	-	TRBV5-6	TRBJ1-4	TGTGCCAGCAGCTTCGACAGGGTTCAGGCTAATGAAAAACTGTTTTTT	CASSFDRVQANEKLFF
-	-	TRBV4-1	TRBJ2-2	TGCGCCAGCAGCCAACCAGGTCGAGGCGGCAGGGTTGCCGGGGAGCTGTTTTTT	CASSQPGRGGRVAGELFF
TRBD1	-	TRBV9	TRBJ2-7	TGTGCCAGCAGCAAGGGACAGGGACGTGACGAGCAGTACTTC	CASSKGQGRDEQYF
-	-	TRBV19	TRBJ2-3	TGTGCCAGTAGTGCGGGAATAAGGCAGTATTTT	CASSAGIRQYF
-	few	TRBV5-1	TRBJ1-2	TGCGCCAGCAGCTTGGAGGGGAGGAGCTATGGCTACACCTTC	CASSLEGRSYGYTF
-	-	TRBV20-1	TRBJ2-3	TGCAGTGCTAGAGTGCGGGATACGCAGTATTTT	CSARVRDTQYF
TRBD2	-	TRBV10-3	TRBJ2-2	TGTGCCATCAGTGAAATGACTAGCGGGACCGGGGAGCTGTTTTTT	CAISEMTSGTGELFF
TRBD2	-	TRBV5-4	TRBJ2-5	TGTGCCAGCAGCCTGAGGACTAGCGGGAGCCAAGAGACCCAGTACTTC	CASSLRTSGSQETQYF
TRBD2	-	TRBV7-9	TRBJ2-1	TGTGCCAGCAGTTCGGGCGGGGGACTTTACAATGAGCAGTTCTTC	CASSSGGGLYNEQFF
-	-	TRBV19	TRBJ1-3	TGTGCCAGTAGTATTATGGGCGCTGGAAACACCATATATTTT	CASSIMGAGNTIYF
-	-	TRBV27	TRBJ2-3	TGTGCCAGCAGTTTAAGGCCCCCTCAAAACAGAGATACGCAGTATTTT	CASSLRPPQNRDTQYF